This T cell receptor beta chain was observed in a study of T cell responses to AZD1222 COVID-19 vaccine. Produced via immunoSEQ multiplex PCR; TCRdb's table is partial and in-frame only. Of some 110,000 clones in the sample, over 75% were seen once. Trimming stripped 0 bases from V and 1 base from J, with 10 bases between. The germline gives CDR1 SGHRS, CDR2 YFSETQ. The CDR3 has 15 residues. In the case of this clone: What it recognizes is unknown.

General study findings and limits: Among those given AZD1222, only 6 or 7 were seropositive at baseline.

This chain uses TRBV5-1 with TRBJ1-1, with D possibly matching TRBD1 (5 bases). The origin of this receptor is an adult in good health. Sequencing was performed on peripheral blood, taken on day 0 of AZD1222 vaccination. Written as DNA, the CDR3 is TGCGCCAGCAGCTTGGAGGGGAGGGAGAACACTGAAGCTTTCTTT. Protein product: CASSLEGRENTEAFF.